The 26 T cell receptor beta chains listed next were all sequenced from one sample in a study of T cell repertoires in aging, cancer and after chemotherapy. TCR beta rearrangements were amplified from peripheral blood genomic DNA. TRB rearrangements spanning V, D and J were amplified using mixed TRB-A/B primers. A single record per CDR3 protein comes from TCRdb applying MiXCR to the multiplex PCR reads. The sample consists of about 12,000 distinct CDR3 sequences, 26% of them appearing once. The sample consisted of blood. Every receptor here comes from a human donor in good health.

This clonotype was seen more than once but under ten times. The V and J genes are TRBV5-4 and TRBJ2-7; D is perhaps TRBD1 (6 bases). The V gene lost 2 bases and the J gene lost 0 bases, with 6 bases spanning the gap. Germline V lookup: CDR1 SGHNT, CDR2 YYREEE (reference sequence). The length of the CDR3 is 13 residues. As DNA, the CDR3 is TGTGCCAGCAGCTTCAGGGGCTCCTACGAGCAGTACGTC. Its translation is CASSFRGSYEQYV.

The gene calls are TRBV7-3 and TRBJ1-6; 8 bases are shared with TRBD1. Unmatched junction bases numbered 10, after V lost 5 bases and J lost 10 bases. The CDR3 is 15 residues long. CDR1 and CDR2 from the germline V gene are SGHTA and FQGTGA. The CDR3: CASSLVGQGESPLHF. CDR3 coding DNA: TGTGCCAGCAGCCTAGTAGGACAGGGAGAATCACCCCTCCACTTT.

This chain links TRBV4-1 with TRBJ1-3; D gene unclear. Trimming pared 3 bases from V and 1 base from J, leaving 4 bases between. CDR3 length: 13 amino acids. Germline-derived CDR1 and CDR2 are MGHRA and YSYEKL. The DNA for the CDR3 is TGCGCCAGCAGCCAGAGATCTGGAAACACCATATATTTT. Amino acid sequence: CASSQRSGNTIYF.

This clonotype appeared a few times. J is TRBJ1-6 and V is TRBV4-3; 8 nucleotides match TRBD1. V was clipped by 0 bases and J by 9 bases; unmatched bases: 7. Germline V gene lookup returns CDR1 LGHNA and CDR2 YSLEER. CDR3 length equals 16 residues. The CDR3 nucleotides read TGCGCCAGCAGCCAAGAGGCTCAGGGGGCTTCTTCACCCCTCCACTTT. It encodes CASSQEAQGASSPLHF.

The chain joins TRBV5-4 to TRBJ2-2; 8 bases map to TRBD2. Germline V gene lookup returns CDR1 SGHNT and CDR2 YYREEE (reference sequence). After removal of 5 bases from V and 0 bases from J, the junction contained 6 bases not matched to a gene. CDR3 length: 16 residues. CDR3 nucleotides: TGTGCCAGCAGACTTAGCGGGGTGGCGAACACCGGGGAGCTGTTTTTT. Protein sequence: CASRLSGVANTGELFF.

In its sample, this clonotype ranks as medium-sized. V is TRBV6-5 and J is TRBJ2-3, with a possible D match to TRBD1 (6 bases). The length of the CDR3 is 13 residues. Germline-derived CDR1 and CDR2 are MNHEY and SVGAGI. Trimming pared 5 bases from V and 2 bases from J, leaving 8 bases between. For the CDR3, the DNA is TGTGCCAGCAGTAGGGACAACACAGATACGCAGTATTTT. This gives the protein CASSRDNTDTQYF.

The chain is built from TRBV6-5 and TRBJ1-1; tentatively, D is TRBD1 (5 bases). This CDR3 has 17 amino acids. Per the germline V gene, CDR1 is MNHEY and CDR2 is SVGAGI. The V end was cut by 2 bases, the J end by 0 bases, with 16 bases between. Written as DNA, the CDR3 is TGTGCCAGCAGTTACGCTAGACAGCCTTTAATGAACACTGAAGCTTTCTTT. Protein sequence: CASSYARQPLMNTEAFF.

The table lists this clonotype with a few counts. The J gene is TRBJ1-5, the V gene TRBV12-3 or TRBV12-4; the D gene is possibly TRBD1 (5 bases). This CDR3 has 13 residues. The germline V and J ends were trimmed by 2 bases and 4 bases, with 6 bases remaining between them. CDR3 coding DNA: TGTGCCAGCAGTTTACAGGGTAATCAGCCCCAGCATTTT. This encodes CASSLQGNQPQHF.

This clonotype counts as medium-sized. CDR3 sequence reads: CASSTRTVWSQPQHF. The CDR3 DNA reads TGTGCCAGCAGTACCCGGACAGTATGGTCTCAGCCCCAGCATTTT. The genes are TRBV6-2 or TRBV6-3 and TRBJ1-5; perhaps TRBD1 as D (6 bases). Germline assignment: CDR1 MNHEY and CDR2 SVGEGT. V was shortened by 5 bases and J by 6 bases, with 17 bases between the two germline ends. This CDR3 has 15 amino acids.

The V and J genes are TRBV18 and TRBJ2-3; D is unclear. V was cut by 6 bases and J by 3 bases, with 13 bases left in between. This CDR3 spans 14 amino acids. From germline, CDR1 is KGHSH and CDR2 LQKENI. This CDR3 reads CASSPNHSTDTQYF. The CDR3 DNA reads TGTGCCAGCTCCCCTAATCACAGTACAGATACGCAGTATTTT. Full variable domain (remainder filled in from reference TRBV18 and TRBJ2-3): NAGVMQNPRHLVRRRGQEARLRCSPMKGHSHVYWYRQLPEEGLKFMVYLQKENIIDESGMPKERFSAEFPKEGPSILRIQQVVRGDSAAYFCASSPNHSTDTQYFGPGTRLTVL.

This clonotype was seen only a few times. The chain couples TRBV11-2 to TRBJ2-5; 11 bases align to TRBD2. Losses at the gene ends were 1 base for V and 1 base for J; bases not matched to a gene: 5. The CDR3 is made up of 17 amino acids. CDR1 is SGHAT, CDR2 FQNNGV, per germline. The CDR3 loop reads CASSLGVAGGTQETQYF. In nucleotides, the CDR3 is TGTGCCAGCAGCTTAGGGGTAGCGGGGGGGACCCAAGAGACCCAGTACTTC.

This chain joins TRBV10-3 and TRBJ1-1, with D possibly being TRBD1 (6 bases). Trimming shortened V by 6 bases and J by 0 bases, and 20 bases separated the two germline ends. This CDR3 is 17 amino acids long. CDR1 ENHRY and CDR2 SYGVKD come from the germline V gene. Written as DNA, the CDR3 is TGTGCCATCAGACCCGGGGGCACCCGAAGTCTGAACACTGAAGCTTTCTTT. This encodes CAIRPGGTRSLNTEAFF.

The J gene is TRBJ2-3, the V gene TRBV12-3 or TRBV12-4; tentatively, D is TRBD2 (6 bases). The CDR3 runs 16 residues. The germline V and J ends were trimmed by 0 bases and 2 bases, with 12 bases remaining between them. CDR3 protein: CASSLAGGGHTDTQYF. DNA of the CDR3: TGTGCCAGCAGTTTAGCCGGGGGAGGCCACACAGATACGCAGTATTTT.

V usage is TRBV11-1 and J usage is TRBJ1-4; D ambiguous. Germline V gives CDR1 SGHAT, CDR2 FQDESV (reference sequence). The CDR3 contains 14 residues. V lost 7 bases and J 5 bases, leaving 14 bases between the germline ends. The CDR3 region is CASNGRGKNEKLFF. The CDR3 DNA is TGTGCCAGCAACGGGCGCGGGAAAAATGAAAAACTGTTTTTT.

Relative to its sample, this clonotype is medium-sized (0.01 to 0.1%). This chain links TRBV30 with TRBJ1-1, with D unclear. This CDR3 has 14 amino acids. Deletions cut 3 bases from V and 0 bases from J, with 11 bases between. The germline gives CDR1 GTSNPN, CDR2 SVGIG (reference sequence). CDR3 DNA sequence: TGTGCCTGGAGGGAAGGCCTCATGAACACTGAAGCTTTCTTT. The encoded protein is CAWREGLMNTEAFF. Full variable domain (outside the CDR3, taken from reference TRBV30 and TRBJ1-1): SQTIHQWPATLVQPVGSPLSLECTVEGTSNPNLYWYRQAAGRGLQLLFYSVGIGQISSEVPQNLSASRPQDRQFILSSKKLLLSDSGFYLCAWREGLMNTEAFFGQGTRLTVV.

A note on this clonotype: Given the absence of the conserved phenylalanine or tryptophan at the CDR3 end, a read error is likely. The chain combines TRBV7-3 with TRBJ1-1; D may be TRBD1 (5 bases). Trimming cost V 2 bases and J 6 bases, with 10 bases left between them. Germline V gene lookup returns CDR1 SGHTA and CDR2 FQGTGA. CDR3 length: 13 amino acids. This chain's CDR3 is CASSLGEGAEAFS. The CDR3 DNA sequence: TGTGCCAGCAGCTTAGGAGAAGGGGCTGAAGCTTTCTCC.

In this sample, this clonotype is medium-sized. The V and J genes are TRBV29-1 and TRBJ1-3; 7 bases map to TRBD1. V gave up 6 bases and J gave up 3 bases; unmatched junction bases: 8. Looked up from germline, CDR1 is SQVTM and CDR2 is ANQGSEA. The CDR3 totals 14 residues. CDR3 sequence: CSVARTGDGNTIYF. The CDR3 bases are TGCAGCGTGGCCCGAACAGGGGATGGAAACACCATATATTTT.

The chain links TRBV28 to TRBJ2-1, with 9 bases fitting TRBD2. This CDR3 has 15 residues. Germline lookup yields CDR1 MDHEN and CDR2 SYDVKM. J lost 2 bases, V lost 6 bases, and 5 bases had no gene match. The CDR3 here is CASSRTSGPYNEQFF. In DNA form, the CDR3 reads TGTGCCAGCAGCCGTACTAGCGGGCCCTACAATGAGCAGTTCTTC. Variable domain in full (rest from reference TRBV28 and TRBJ2-1): DVKVTQSSRYLVKRTGEKVFLECVQDMDHENMFWYRQDPGLGLRLIYFSYDVKMKEKGDIPEGYSVSREKKERFSLILESASTNQTSMYLCASSRTSGPYNEQFFGPGTRLTVL.

The V call is TRBV7-9, the J call TRBJ2-4, with D possibly being TRBD2 (6 bases). CDR3 length: 13 amino acids. With 8 bases removed from V and 9 bases from J, the gap between germline ends came to 17 bases. Germline loops: CDR1 SEHNR, CDR2 FQNEAQ (reference sequence). CDR3 region: CASALGPEGIQYF. The CDR3 DNA follows: TGTGCCAGCGCCCTTGGGCCGGAGGGCATTCAGTACTTC.

This chain joins TRBV24-1 and TRBJ1-5; the match to TRBD1 covers 7 bases. The CDR3 runs to 14 residues. Germline V gene sequence: CDR1 KGHDR, CDR2 SFDVKD. The V and J ends lost 4 bases and 6 bases, in that order; junction bases with no gene match: 5. CDR3 in DNA: TGTGCCACCAGTGAAGTAGGGGGCAGTCAGCCCCAGCATTTT. Residues: CATSEVGGSQPQHF.

About this clonotype: A clone one base away is much larger, so this may be a read error. This chain joins TRBV10-3 and TRBJ2-7; 9 bases are a match to TRBD1. The V gene's germline CDR1 is ENHRY and CDR2 SYGVKD. This CDR3 region has 15 residues. Trimming cost V 10 bases and J 0 bases; bases outside gene matches: 10. The CDR3, as DNA: TGTGCCAGCGGAACCCGACAGGGGGGCTCCTACGAGCAGTACTTC. The encoded protein is CASGTRQGGSYEQYF.

This clonotype turned up a few times. The chain joins TRBV6-2 or TRBV6-3 to TRBJ2-5; weak D call: TRBD2 (5 bases). Trimming pared 6 bases from V and 5 bases from J, leaving 13 bases between. The CDR3 covers 13 residues. Germline assignment: CDR1 MNHEY and CDR2 SVGEGT. This chain's CDR3 is CASRTWQRETQYF. The DNA of the CDR3 is TGTGCCAGCAGGACCTGGCAGCGGGAGACCCAGTACTTC.

By its share, this clonotype is medium-sized. The chain is built from TRBV27 and TRBJ1-2; 9 nucleotides agree with TRBD1. This CDR3 has 15 residues. V was clipped by 6 bases and J by 2 bases; unmatched bases: 7. CDR1 MNHEY and CDR2 SMNVEV come from the germline V gene (reference sequence). Here the CDR3 reads CASSLTGTGNYGYTF. CDR3 bases: TGTGCCAGCAGCCTGACCGGGACAGGGAACTATGGCTACACCTTC.

The CDR3 bases are TGCAGTGCTAGACACGCGACGGGGGGCGAGCAGTACTTC. It codes for CSARHATGGEQYF. This chain joins TRBV20-1 and TRBJ2-7; 7 positions agree with TRBD2. The V gene's germline CDR1 is DFQATT and CDR2 SNEGSKA (reference sequence). The ends lost 2 bases at V and 6 bases at J; junction bases unmatched: 7. This CDR3 is built from 13 residues.

The chain combines TRBV6-1 with TRBJ2-7; D is ambiguous. Germline V gene lookup returns CDR1 MNHNS and CDR2 SASEGT. The CDR3 is 14 residues long. V gave up 2 bases and J gave up 1 base, with 9 bases separating them. The CDR3 here is CASSEMGRSYEQYV. CDR3 nucleotides: TGTGCCAGCAGTGAAATGGGCAGATCCTACGAGCAGTACGTC.

In this sample, this clonotype turned up a few times. The chain employs TRBV6-1 and TRBJ2-5; TRBD1 is a possible D gene (6 bases). CDR3 length equals 13 residues. V lost 8 bases and J 0 bases, leaving 10 bases between the germline ends. Germline V gene sequence: CDR1 MNHNS, CDR2 SASEGT. CDR3 nucleotides: TGTGCCAGCGACAGGCAGTACCAAGAGACCCAGTACTTC. Protein sequence: CASDRQYQETQYF.